The 27 T cell receptor beta chains presented below share a single source sample, sequenced in a study of OX40 agonist ivuxolimab in advanced cancers. Profiled with immunoSEQ multiplex PCR; TCRdb holds only in-frame clones, not every one. Counted here are fewer than 70,000 clones, around 87% occurring once; the ten biggest clones make up approximately 4%. Sequencing was performed on CD4+ or CD8+ T cells sorted from blood, taken in a trial of the OX40 agonist ivuxolimab. The receptors were gathered from an adult with an advanced solid tumor such as melanoma, head and neck, liver or kidney cancer.

This chain connects TRBV19 to TRBJ2-7, with D tentatively TRBD1 (6 bases). Trimming shortened V by 4 bases and J by 2 bases, and 9 bases separated the two germline ends. CDR3 length: 13 residues. CDR1 is LNHDA and CDR2 is SQIVND in the germline V gene (reference sequence). The CDR3 here is CASSRDTTYEQYF. The CDR3 DNA reads as TGTGCCAGTAGTAGGGACACTACCTACGAGCAGTACTTC. The variable domain in full, with the rest retrieved from reference TRBV19 and TRBJ2-7, is DGGITQSPKYLFRKEGQNVTLSCEQNLNHDAMYWYRQDPGQGLRLIYYSQIVNDFQKGDIAEGYSVSREKKESFPLTVTSAQKNPTAFYLCASSRDTTYEQYFGPGTRLTVT.

This rearrangement joins TRBV5-5 to TRBJ1-2; D ambiguous. Trimming left V 0 bases short and J 4 bases short, with 13 bases between. Looked up from germline, CDR1 is SGHKS and CDR2 is YYEKEE (reference sequence). This CDR3 has 15 residues. Written as DNA, the CDR3 is TGTGCCAGCAGCTTGGCCGTTGGGAATGCCTATGGCTACACCTTC. Translating it yields CASSLAVGNAYGYTF.

The rearrangement links TRBV5-1 to TRBJ1-4; a possible D gene is TRBD1 (5 bases). Trimming left V 0 bases short and J 3 bases short, with 9 bases between. The CDR3 runs to 15 residues. Germline values: CDR1 SGHRS, CDR2 YFSETQ. The CDR3 loop is CASSLVGVANEKLFF. The CDR3 nucleotides read TGCGCCAGCAGCTTGGTAGGGGTGGCTAATGAAAAACTGTTTTTT.

The V gene is TRBV5-1, the J gene TRBJ1-2; 7 bases are a match to TRBD1. V shed 4 bases and J 8 bases; nucleotides not matched to a gene: 11. Germline V gene data show CDR1 as SGHRS and CDR2 as YFSETQ. The CDR3 length is 14 residues. CDR3 loop: CASSLLQGTVGYTF. In DNA form, the CDR3 reads TGCGCCAGCAGCCTACTACAGGGGACGGTAGGCTACACCTTC.

V gene TRBV6-1 combines with J gene TRBJ2-7; 9 positions match TRBD1. Trimming removed 3 bases from V and 2 bases from J; junction bases left unmatched: 8. Germline values: CDR1 MNHNS, CDR2 SASEGT. The CDR3 contains 16 residues. The CDR3 is CASSDRGQGLTYEQYF. CDR3 nucleotide sequence: TGTGCCAGCAGTGATAGAGGACAGGGGCTAACCTACGAGCAGTACTTC.

The chain links TRBV5-1 to TRBJ1-1; a weak D match, TRBD1 (5 bases). The CDR3 runs 16 residues. Trimming removed 3 bases from V and 5 bases from J, with 20 bases in between. Germline V gives CDR1 SGHRS, CDR2 YFSETQ. The CDR3 reads CASSSKLQAGKTEAFF. CDR3 DNA sequence: TGCGCCAGCAGCTCTAAGCTTCAGGCAGGGAAGACTGAAGCTTTCTTT. The full variable domain, its missing parts supplied by reference TRBV5-1 and TRBJ1-1, is KAGVTQTPRYLIKTRGQQVTLSCSPISGHRSVSWYQQTPGQGLQFLFEYFSETQRNKGNFPGRFSGRQFSNSRSEMNVSTLELGDSALYLCASSSKLQAGKTEAFFGQGTRLTVV.

This clone was recorded a few times. The chain carries TRBV14 and TRBJ2-2; no clear D gene. Trimming left V 6 bases short and J 5 bases short, with 16 bases between. The CDR3 is 15 amino acids. From germline, CDR1 is SGHDN and CDR2 FVKESK. The CDR3 DNA is TGTGCCAGCAGTCGGTTTCAGGCTAGTACCGGGGAGCTGTTTTTT. Encoded protein: CASSRFQASTGELFF. Together with reference TRBV14 and TRBJ2-2, the CDR3 gives the full variable domain: EAGVTQFPSHSVIEKGQTVTLRCDPISGHDNLYWYRRVMGKEIKFLLHFVKESKQDESGMPNNRFLAERTGGTYSTLKVQPAELEDSGVYFCASSRFQASTGELFFGEGSRLTVL.

This chain uses TRBV4-2 with TRBJ1-2; weak D call: TRBD1 (5 bases). CDR1 and CDR2 (germline): LGHNA, YNFKEQ. Trimming stripped 0 bases from V and 7 bases from J, with 9 bases between. This CDR3 has 13 amino acids. The CDR3 region has the DNA TGTGCCAGCAGCCAAGAGAACGGGGGTGGCTACACCTTC. Amino acid sequence: CASSQENGGGYTF.

The rearrangement uses TRBV6-5 and TRBJ2-7; tentative D call: TRBD1 (6 bases). V was cut by 6 bases and J by 7 bases, with 19 bases left in between. Germline V lookup: CDR1 MNHEY, CDR2 SVGAGI. This CDR3 spans 14 amino acids. The CDR3 region has the DNA TGTGCCAGCAGGGGTTCTGCTGGGGGCGGGGAGCAGTACTTC. It yields the protein CASRGSAGGGEQYF.

V is TRBV4-1 and J is TRBJ2-4; TRBD1 agrees at 7 bases. The CDR3 loop spans 16 amino acids. Germline V gene data show CDR1 as MGHRA and CDR2 as YSYEKL. Trimming cost V 3 bases and J 6 bases; bases outside gene matches: 11. The CDR3 nucleotides read TGCGCCAGCAGCCACCCAAACCGGGACAGAAGAAACATTCAGTACTTC. It is translated as CASSHPNRDRRNIQYF.

V usage is TRBV5-4 and J usage is TRBJ1-3; maybe TRBD1 (6 bases). This CDR3 comprises 16 residues. CDR1 is SGHNT, CDR2 YYREEE, per germline (reference sequence). V lost 0 bases and J 8 bases, leaving 18 bases between the germline ends. The CDR3 nucleotides are TGTGCCAGCAGCTTGGCGGGGACAAGAGGTTTCGACACCATATATTTT. Translation: CASSLAGTRGFDTIYF.

This clone was recorded a few times. The J gene is TRBJ2-5, the V gene TRBV4-1; D uncertain. V lost 1 base and J 2 bases, leaving 11 bases between the germline ends. The germline V gene has CDR1 MGHRA and CDR2 YSYEKL. The CDR3 has 15 residues. Here the CDR3 reads CASSQAGRNQETQYF. CDR3 coding DNA: TGCGCCAGCAGCCAAGCCGGACGGAATCAAGAGACCCAGTACTTC.

This chain links TRBV4-2 with TRBJ1-2, with 7 bases fitting TRBD1. CDR1 and CDR2 from the germline V gene are LGHNA and YNFKEQ. The CDR3 is 13 residues long. V shed 4 bases, J shed 4 bases, and the junction held 3 bases outside the gene matches. The CDR3: CASSRDSSYGYTF. The CDR3 DNA follows: TGTGCCAGCAGCCGGGACAGCTCCTATGGCTACACCTTC.

This clone was picked up a small number of times. V usage is TRBV11-3 and J usage is TRBJ1-1, with D possibly being TRBD1 (6 bases). With 6 bases removed from V and 8 bases from J, the gap between germline ends came to 19 bases. In germline, CDR1 is SGHNT, CDR2 YENEEA. The CDR3 spans 14 residues. DNA for the CDR3: TGTGCCAGCAGTAAATTCGGAGGGACACTCGAAGCTTTCTTT. Translation gives CASSKFGGTLEAFF.

The V gene is TRBV5-1, the J gene TRBJ1-3; TRBD1 might be the D (5 bases). The CDR3 is 14 amino acids. CDR1 and CDR2 (germline): SGHRS, YFSETQ. With 5 bases removed from V and 2 bases from J, the gap between germline ends came to 11 bases. The CDR3 bases are TGCGCCAGCAGGTCTACAGGAGCTGGAAACACCATATATTTT. Protein sequence: CASRSTGAGNTIYF.

The chain recombines TRBV5-1 with TRBJ2-3, with TRBD1 as a possible D gene (7 bases). Trimming left V 0 bases short and J 5 bases short, with 10 bases between. Germline V gene lookup returns CDR1 SGHRS and CDR2 YFSETQ. The CDR3 is made up of 14 amino acids. The CDR3 DNA reads as TGCGCCAGCAGCTTGGACAGGGGACTAGATACGCAGTATTTT. Its protein product is CASSLDRGLDTQYF.

The chain is built from TRBV27 and TRBJ1-1, with D perhaps matching TRBD1 (6 bases). In germline, CDR1 is MNHEY, CDR2 SMNVEV (reference sequence). The CDR3 sequence is 15 residues long. Trimming removed 6 bases at V and 1 base at J, with 15 bases between. The CDR3 is CASRIHRDTNTEAFF. CDR3 nucleotides: TGTGCCAGCAGAATACACCGGGACACGAACACTGAAGCTTTCTTT.

This rearrangement joins TRBV25-1 to TRBJ1-4; no firm D call. The germline gives CDR1 MGHDK, CDR2 SYGVNS. The V end was cut by 6 bases, the J end by 4 bases, with 12 bases between. This CDR3 comprises 14 residues. CDR3 DNA: TGTGCCAGCAGAGGCAAAGGGTTTAATGAAAAACTGTTTTTT. As protein: CASRGKGFNEKLFF.

This rearrangement joins TRBV2 to TRBJ2-5, with D perhaps TRBD1 (5 bases). The germline CDR1 and CDR2 sequences are SNHLY and FYNNEI. V lost 3 bases and J 1 base, leaving 9 bases between the germline ends. This CDR3 has 14 amino acids. CDR3 nucleotide sequence: TGTGCCAGCAGTGAGTCTAGGGGCCAAGAGACCCAGTACTTC. Translated: CASSESRGQETQYF.

J is TRBJ1-2 and V is TRBV29-1, with D tentatively TRBD1 (6 bases). Germline CDR1 is SQVTM and CDR2 is ANQGSEA. Trimming stripped 5 bases from V and 5 bases from J, with 12 bases between. CDR3 length equals 12 residues. The CDR3 is CSVSDRTYGYTF. The DNA of the CDR3 is TGCAGCGTTTCCGACAGGACATATGGCTACACCTTC. Supplemented by reference TRBV29-1 and TRBJ1-2, the full variable domain reads SAVISQKPSRDICQRGTSLTIQCQVDSQVTMMFWYRQQPGQSLTLIATANQGSEATYESGFVIDKFPISRPNLTFSTLTVSNMSPEDSSIYLCSVSDRTYGYTFGSGTRLTVV.

The rearrangement uses TRBV19 and TRBJ1-3; D possibly corresponds to TRBD1 (5 bases). V was clipped by 5 bases and J by 8 bases, with 13 bases between them. The CDR3 spans 13 residues. Germline loops: CDR1 LNHDA, CDR2 SQIVND (reference sequence). In DNA, the CDR3 is TGTGCCAGTAGTGGCTCCTGGGGCGACACCATATATTTT. Its translation is CASSGSWGDTIYF.

The CDR3 protein is CASSLGLGEWSPLHF. As DNA, the CDR3 is TGTGCCAGCAGCTTGGGCCTGGGGGAATGGTCACCCCTCCACTTT. This chain joins TRBV4-2 and TRBJ1-6; perhaps TRBD1 as D (5 bases). The CDR3 covers 15 residues. Trimming cost V 5 bases and J 10 bases, with 18 bases left between them. CDR1 and CDR2 from the germline V gene are LGHNA and YNFKEQ.

The genes are TRBV5-4 and TRBJ2-5, with TRBD2 as a possible D gene (6 bases). Germline assignment: CDR1 SGHNT and CDR2 YYREEE (reference sequence). Trimming shortened V by 4 bases and J by 5 bases, and 18 bases separated the two germline ends. The CDR3 loop spans 15 amino acids. The CDR3 DNA reads TGTGCCAGCAGCCATCCCGGGGACCGGGGGGAGACCCAGTACTTC. Residues: CASSHPGDRGETQYF.

This chain uses TRBV10-3 with TRBJ2-1; either TRBD1 or TRBD2 may supply D (5 bases each). The CDR3 contains 16 residues. CDR1 is ENHRY, CDR2 SYGVKD, per germline. V was shortened by 6 bases and J by 7 bases, with 22 bases between the two germline ends. CDR3 coding DNA: TGTGCCATCAGCGCCTCCCCAGGGACCCCCATTAATGAGCAGTTCTTC. Protein: CAISASPGTPINEQFF.

This chain connects TRBV7-9 to TRBJ1-5; possibly TRBD1 for D (6 bases). In germline, CDR1 is SEHNR, CDR2 FQNEAQ (reference sequence). The CDR3 is 15 amino acids. Trimming took off 0 bases at V and 5 bases at J, with 11 bases between the two ends. In nucleotides, the CDR3 is TGTGCCAGCAGCTTAGCAAACAGGGCTCATCAGCCCCAGCATTTT. Its protein is CASSLANRAHQPQHF. Filled out from reference TRBV7-9 and TRBJ1-5, the complete variable domain reads DTGVSQNPRHKITKRGQNVTFRCDPISEHNRLYWYRQTLGQGPEFLTYFQNEAQLEKSRLLSDRFSAERPKGSFSTLEIQRTEQGDSAMYLCASSLANRAHQPQHFGDGTRLSIL.

The rearrangement uses TRBV5-6 and TRBJ1-2; maybe TRBD1 (5 bases). Trimming removed 3 bases from V and 8 bases from J, with 23 bases in between. Germline V gene lookup returns CDR1 SGHDT and CDR2 YYEEEE. This CDR3 region has 16 residues. The CDR3 bases are TGTGCCAGCAGCTCGCGCGGGGCATTGGCGATAATAGGCTACACCTTC. Protein sequence: CASSSRGALAIIGYTF.

The chain joins TRBV9 to TRBJ1-2; D remains unclear. V was cut by 6 bases and J by 7 bases, with 19 bases left in between. Germline lookup yields CDR1 SGDLS and CDR2 YYNGEE. The CDR3 is made up of 14 amino acids. CDR3 region: CASNSPVSAGGYTF. For the CDR3, the DNA is TGTGCCAGCAACTCCCCCGTATCCGCCGGTGGCTACACCTTC.